These 23 T cell receptor beta chains originate from one sample sequenced in a study of cytomegalovirus exposure and HLA in healthy donors (dated by TCRdb to 2015 to 2018). Library preparation employed the immunoSEQ multiplex PCR assay. A mixture of 60 forward primers for TCR Vbeta segments and 13 reverse primers for TCR Jbeta segments was used in the multiplex PCR. TCRdb holds this immuneACCESS table with in-frame rearrangements only. Some clones are missing; in checked studies, unresolved V genes explain under half, and the rest has no known cause. For this sample there are over 150,000 clones; 68% appear just once. Approximately 2.8% of the sample is taken by the ten largest. The sequencing input was PBMCs. These receptors originate from a middle-aged woman in good health and CMV-seropositive.

The J gene is TRBJ2-7, the V gene TRBV4-2, with TRBD1 matching 9 bases. The V gene's germline CDR1 is LGHNA and CDR2 YNFKEQ. CDR3 length: 15 residues. V shed 3 bases, J shed 3 bases, and the junction held 6 bases outside the gene matches. The CDR3: CASSQEGQGIYEQYF. The CDR3 DNA reads as TGTGCCAGCAGCCAGGAGGGACAGGGAATCTACGAGCAGTACTTC.

This clone has a handful of counts. This sequence joins TRBV4-3 and TRBJ1-2, with D tentatively TRBD1 (5 bases). Germline-derived CDR1 and CDR2 are LGHNA and YSLEER. The V gene lost 1 base and the J gene lost 2 bases, with 11 bases spanning the gap. The CDR3 is 15 amino acids. CDR3 sequence: CASSQVREENYGYTF. As DNA, the CDR3 is TGCGCCAGCAGCCAAGTCAGGGAGGAGAACTATGGCTACACCTTC.

This clone has more than one count but fewer than ten. The gene calls are TRBV7-3 and TRBJ1-5, with 8 bases lining up with TRBD1. Germline-derived CDR1 and CDR2 are SGHTA and FQGTGA. The trim removed 5 bases at V and 4 bases at J, leaving 7 bases unmatched. This CDR3 region has 15 residues. The CDR3 nucleotides read TGTGCCAGCAGCCTAGGACAGGGAATTAATCAGCCCCAGCATTTT. Translated: CASSLGQGINQPQHF.

As concerns this clone: At one of its ends the junction is not consistent with the germline gene, which may arise from a read error. V is TRBV7-7 and J is TRBJ1-5, with D possibly being TRBD1 (5 bases). Germline-derived CDR1 and CDR2 are SSHAT and FNYEAQ (reference sequence). The CDR3 runs 15 residues. Written as DNA, the CDR3 is TGTGCTAGCAGCTTATCTCGAAACAGGAATCAGCCCCAGCATTTT. Its translation: CASSLSRNRNQPQHF.

V gene TRBV19 combines with J gene TRBJ1-2, with 10 nucleotides matching TRBD1. Germline values: CDR1 LNHDA, CDR2 SQIVND (reference sequence). The J segment lost 2 bases and the V segment lost 3 bases, leaving 3 bases of the junction unmatched. CDR3 length: 15 amino acids. Here the CDR3 DNA reads TGTGCCAGTAGTATGGGGGGACAGGGGAACTATGGCTACACCTTC. It is translated as CASSMGGQGNYGYTF.

J is TRBJ2-5 and V is TRBV10-2; D is unclear. The germline V gene encodes CDR1 WSHSY and CDR2 SAAADI. The ends were cut back, 3 bases at V and 2 bases at J, with 7 bases in the middle. The CDR3 is 13 amino acids. CDR3 residues: CASSDNGQETQYF. The CDR3, as DNA: TGCGCCAGCAGTGATAACGGGCAAGAGACCCAGTACTTC.

To note about this clone: Other DNA sequences in this specimen translate into the identical CDR3. The chain employs TRBV20-1 and TRBJ2-5; no clear D. The germline V gene has CDR1 DFQATT and CDR2 SNEGSKA (reference sequence). With 3 bases removed from V and 2 bases from J, the gap between germline ends came to 4 bases. This CDR3 has 11 residues. CDR3: CSASGQETQYF. The CDR3 DNA sequence: TGCAGTGCTAGCGGTCAAGAGACCCAGTACTTC.

Regarding this clone: Germline is not matched at one junction end, which may reflect a read error. The rearrangement joins TRBV5-6 to TRBJ1-2, with D perhaps matching TRBD1 (5 bases). The germline CDR1 and CDR2 sequences are SGHDT and YYEEEE. The CDR3 loop spans 16 amino acids. CDR3 sequence (DNA): TGTGCCAGCAGCATAACTGGGCAGGGCTCTTCGGATGGCTACCCCTTC. Encoded protein: CASSITGQGSSDGYPF.

In its sample, this clone was seen once. The V call is TRBV19, the J call TRBJ1-3; 8 nucleotides line up with TRBD1. Germline CDR1 LNHDA, CDR2 SQIVND (reference sequence). CDR3 length: 16 amino acids. The trim removed 6 bases at V and 0 bases at J, leaving 7 bases unmatched. CDR3 bases: TGTGCCAGTAGACACCCGGGACAGGCCTCTGGAAACACCATATATTTT. Protein product: CASRHPGQASGNTIYF.

The chain carries TRBV18 and TRBJ2-7; D gene ambiguous. This CDR3 contains 13 residues. V was cut by 3 bases and J by 9 bases, with 15 bases left in between. In germline, CDR1 is KGHSH, CDR2 LQKENI. CDR3 protein: CASSPTNPSGQYF. Written as DNA, the CDR3 is TGTGCCAGCTCACCTACAAACCCCTCGGGGCAGTACTTC.

With regard to this clone: An end of the junction differs from the germline gene, which may be a read error. The J gene is TRBJ1-2, the V gene TRBV6-6; no reliable D call. Germline V gives CDR1 MNHNY, CDR2 SVGAGI (reference sequence). The CDR3 covers 12 residues. CDR3 sequence: CASTPLGSGYPF. CDR3 in DNA: TGTGCCAGCACCCCTTTGGGGAGTGGCTACCCCTTC.

Comment on this clone: Other nucleotide sequences in the sample specify the same CDR3. V and J are TRBV6-6 and TRBJ1-1; 10 nucleotides align to TRBD1. The CDR3 contains 16 residues. CDR1 is MNHNY, CDR2 SVGAGI, per germline (reference sequence). V was clipped by 4 bases and J by 3 bases; unmatched bases: 8. The CDR3 spells CASSSRDRGRYTEAFF. CDR3 DNA: TGTGCCAGCAGTTCCCGGGACAGGGGTCGATACACTGAAGCTTTCTTT.

The rearrangement links TRBV5-6 to TRBJ2-7, with D perhaps matching TRBD1 (6 bases). Trimming took 4 bases from V and 3 from J, leaving 14 bases between them. Germline V CDR1 and CDR2: SGHDT, YYEEEE. The CDR3 is made up of 14 amino acids. The CDR3 region has the DNA TGTGCCAGCAGCCTTGGGTTGACAGGCTACGAGCAGTACTTC. This translates into CASSLGLTGYEQYF.

The chain's CDR3 is CASSLDWTPGSYEQYF. The CDR3 DNA sequence: TGTGCCAGCAGCTTGGATTGGACCCCAGGGTCCTACGAGCAGTACTTC. The chain combines TRBV5-4 with TRBJ2-7; D possibly corresponds to TRBD1 (5 bases). V lost 0 bases to trimming and J lost 1 base, with 14 bases between them. The CDR3 has 16 residues. CDR1 SGHNT and CDR2 YYREEE come from the germline V gene (reference sequence).

There are a few counts of this clone. The genes are TRBV6-1 and TRBJ1-6; unclear D gene. The CDR3 has 16 amino acids. Germline lookup yields CDR1 MNHNS and CDR2 SASEGT. V lost 3 bases and J lost 8, with 17 bases in between. The CDR3 sequence is CASSDVPGGGDSPLHF. The CDR3 nucleotides read TGTGCCAGCAGTGACGTACCGGGCGGCGGGGATTCACCCCTCCACTTT.

The chain links TRBV5-6 to TRBJ1-1, with 7 bases fitting TRBD1. The CDR3 has 14 residues. In germline, CDR1 is SGHDT, CDR2 YYEEEE. V lost 1 base to trimming and J lost 1 base; unmatched junction nucleotides: 1. CDR3 residues: CASSLPGGNTEAFF. CDR3 DNA: TGTGCCAGCAGCTTGCCAGGGGGGAACACTGAAGCTTTCTTT.

The chain recombines TRBV7-2 with TRBJ1-5, with unresolved D. V was shortened by 5 bases and J by 0 bases, with 11 bases between the two germline ends. The CDR3 runs 15 residues. The V gene's germline CDR1 is SGHTA and CDR2 FQGNSA. This CDR3 is CASSPVWSSNQPQHF. The CDR3 DNA follows: TGTGCCAGCAGCCCCGTATGGAGTAGCAATCAGCCCCAGCATTTT. Full variable domain (outside the CDR3, taken from reference TRBV7-2 and TRBJ1-5): GAGVSQSPSNKVTEKGKDVELRCDPISGHTALYWYRQSLGQGLEFLIYFQGNSAPDKSGLPSDRFSAERTGGSVSTLTIQRTQQEDSAVYLCASSPVWSSNQPQHFGDGTRLSIL.

V gene TRBV6-6 combines with J gene TRBJ2-1, with D tentatively TRBD2 (6 bases). The CDR3 has 15 amino acids. The V gene's germline CDR1 is MNHNY and CDR2 SVGAGI (reference sequence). V lost 2 bases and J 2 bases, leaving 10 bases between the germline ends. CDR3 region: CASSYGGDTYNEQFF. CDR3 DNA: TGTGCCAGCAGTTACGGAGGGGATACCTACAATGAGCAGTTCTTC.

This chain connects TRBV4-2 to TRBJ1-5, with D tentatively TRBD1 (5 bases). Germline loops: CDR1 LGHNA, CDR2 YNFKEQ. The CDR3 covers 12 residues. V was trimmed by 0 bases and J by 9 bases, leaving 6 bases between them. For the CDR3, the DNA is TGTGCCAGCAGCCAAGACGGGGGGCCCCAGCATTTT. Its translation: CASSQDGGPQHF.

The V gene is TRBV28, the J gene TRBJ2-2; no reliable D call. V gave up 1 base and J gave up 2 bases, with 5 bases separating them. The V gene's germline CDR1 is MDHEN and CDR2 SYDVKM. The CDR3 sequence is 14 residues long. CDR3 sequence reads: CASSLYSNTGELFF. As DNA, the CDR3 is TGTGCCAGCAGTTTATACAGTAACACCGGGGAGCTGTTTTTT.

The J gene is TRBJ1-4, the V gene TRBV5-1; possibly TRBD1 for D (5 bases). The CDR3 is made up of 14 amino acids. V was trimmed by 6 bases and J by 8 bases, leaving 17 bases between them. Germline assignment: CDR1 SGHRS and CDR2 YFSETQ. CDR3 in DNA: TGCGCCAGCACCCCTGGAGCAGGGTCCGAAAAACTGTTTTTT. Protein: CASTPGAGSEKLFF. Full variable domain (rest looked up from reference TRBV5-1 and TRBJ1-4): KAGVTQTPRYLIKTRGQQVTLSCSPISGHRSVSWYQQTPGQGLQFLFEYFSETQRNKGNFPGRFSGRQFSNSRSEMNVSTLELGDSALYLCASTPGAGSEKLFFGSGTQLSVL.

The chain combines TRBV12-2 with TRBJ1-2; the table's D call of TRBD1 was not tested on the DNA. TRBV12-2 is marked as a pseudogene. The CDR3 consists of 16 residues. Here the CDR3 reads CASRLVLDREHYGYTF. The CDR3 DNA reads as TGTGCAAGTCGCTTAGTTCTTGACAGGGAACACTATGGCTACACCTTC.

This chain uses TRBV2 with TRBJ2-6; tentative D call: TRBD1 (6 bases). V was cut by 6 bases and J by 0 bases, with 15 bases left in between. CDR1 is SNHLY, CDR2 FYNNEI, per germline. CDR3 length equals 17 residues. CDR3 amino acids: CASSRTDPSSGANVLTF. CDR3 sequence (DNA): TGTGCCAGCAGCCGGACAGATCCTTCCTCTGGGGCCAACGTCCTGACTTTC.